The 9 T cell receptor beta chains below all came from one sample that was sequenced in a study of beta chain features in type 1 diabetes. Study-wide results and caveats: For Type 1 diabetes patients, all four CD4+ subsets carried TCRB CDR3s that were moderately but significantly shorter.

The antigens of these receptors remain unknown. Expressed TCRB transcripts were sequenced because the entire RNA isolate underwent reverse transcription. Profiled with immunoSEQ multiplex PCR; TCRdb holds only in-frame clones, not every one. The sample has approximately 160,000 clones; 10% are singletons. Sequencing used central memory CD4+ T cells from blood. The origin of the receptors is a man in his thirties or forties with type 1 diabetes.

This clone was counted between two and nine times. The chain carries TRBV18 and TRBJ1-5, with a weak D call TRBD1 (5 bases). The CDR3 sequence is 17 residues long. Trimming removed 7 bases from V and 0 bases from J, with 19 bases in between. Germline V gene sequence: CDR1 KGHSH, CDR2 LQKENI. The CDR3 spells CASCRDISGNSNQPQHF. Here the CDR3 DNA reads TGTGCCAGCTGCAGGGATATTAGTGGGAATAGCAATCAGCCCCAGCATTTT.

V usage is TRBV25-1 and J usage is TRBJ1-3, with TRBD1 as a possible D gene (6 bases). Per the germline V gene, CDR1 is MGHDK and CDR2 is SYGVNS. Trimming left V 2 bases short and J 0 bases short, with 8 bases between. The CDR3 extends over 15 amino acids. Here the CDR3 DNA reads TGTGCCAGCAGTGAACAGACAGGCTCTGGAAACACCATATATTTT. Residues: CASSEQTGSGNTIYF.

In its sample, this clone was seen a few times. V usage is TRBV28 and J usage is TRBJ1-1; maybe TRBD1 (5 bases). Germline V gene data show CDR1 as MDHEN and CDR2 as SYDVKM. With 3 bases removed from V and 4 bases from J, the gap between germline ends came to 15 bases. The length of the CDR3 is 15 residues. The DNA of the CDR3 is TGTGCCAGCAGTTTCTCAGGGATACCAATCACTGAAGCTTTCTTT. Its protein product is CASSFSGIPITEAFF.

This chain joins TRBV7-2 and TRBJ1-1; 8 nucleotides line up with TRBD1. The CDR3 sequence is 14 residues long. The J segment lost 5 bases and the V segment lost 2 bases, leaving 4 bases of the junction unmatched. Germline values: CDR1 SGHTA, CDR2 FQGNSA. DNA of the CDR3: TGTGCCAGCAGCTTACAGGGGGCGCAGACTGAAGCTTTCTTT. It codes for CASSLQGAQTEAFF.

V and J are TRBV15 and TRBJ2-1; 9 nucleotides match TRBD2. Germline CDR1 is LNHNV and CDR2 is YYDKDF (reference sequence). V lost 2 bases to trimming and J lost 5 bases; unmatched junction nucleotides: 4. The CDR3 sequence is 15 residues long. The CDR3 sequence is CATSRPTSGDNEQFF. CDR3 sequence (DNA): TGTGCCACCAGCAGACCGACTAGCGGAGACAATGAGCAGTTCTTC.

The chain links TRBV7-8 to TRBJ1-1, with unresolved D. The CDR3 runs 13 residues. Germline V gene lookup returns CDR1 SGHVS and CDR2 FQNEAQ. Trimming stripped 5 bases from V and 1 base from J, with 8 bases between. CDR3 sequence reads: CASSPQTNTEAFF. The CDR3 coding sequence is TGTGCCAGCAGCCCACAAACGAACACTGAAGCTTTCTTT.

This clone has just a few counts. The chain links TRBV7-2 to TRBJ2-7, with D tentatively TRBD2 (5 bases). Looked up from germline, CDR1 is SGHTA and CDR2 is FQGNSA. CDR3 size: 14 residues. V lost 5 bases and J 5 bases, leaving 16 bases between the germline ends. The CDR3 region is CASSPPGWKNEQYF. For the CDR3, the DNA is TGTGCCAGCAGCCCCCCGGGATGGAAAAACGAGCAGTACTTC.

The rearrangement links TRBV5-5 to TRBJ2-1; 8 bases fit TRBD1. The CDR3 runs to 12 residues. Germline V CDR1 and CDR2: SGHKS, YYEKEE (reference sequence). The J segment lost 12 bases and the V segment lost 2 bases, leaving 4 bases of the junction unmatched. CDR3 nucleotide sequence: TGTGCCAGCAGCTTACAGGGGGATAGGCAGTTCTTC. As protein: CASSLQGDRQFF.

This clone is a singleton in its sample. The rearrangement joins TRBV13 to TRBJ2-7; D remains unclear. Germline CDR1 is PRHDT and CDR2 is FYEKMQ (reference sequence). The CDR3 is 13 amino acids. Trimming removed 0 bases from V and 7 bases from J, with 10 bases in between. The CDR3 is CASSLGVLREQYF. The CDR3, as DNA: TGTGCCAGCAGCTTAGGGGTCCTACGTGAGCAGTACTTC.